This entry concerns a single T cell receptor (beta chain). No antigen is known for it. UMI-labeled 5' RACE yielded the TRB cDNA libraries. Following a re-call of the 5' RACE reads, TCRdb has one entry per CDR3 protein and lacks DNA. The sample holds approximately 140,000 distinct CDR3 sequences. CDR3 length: 15 residues. CDR1 and CDR2 from the germline V gene are MDHEN and SYDVKM. This specimen belongs to a study of CXCR3-negative and CXCR3-positive naive CD8 T cells. General observations from the study: Much lower diversity was found in memory CD8+ cells, while both naive subsets had comparably high diversity. CXCR3-positive naive cells had more hydrophobic TRB CDR3s than CXCR3-negative naive cells. Naive cells that were CXCR3-negative or CXCR3-positive used TRBV-TRBJ genes alike, while memory cells diverged.

The clonotype comes from a human donor in good health. Some clones in this sample may be carry-over from other donors' samples. The sample taken for sequencing was naive CXCR3+ CD8+ T cells from blood. Indicated subset: CD45RO-CCR7+CD27+CD95- naive CD8+ T cells expressing CXCR3 (TNR3+). The chain joins TRBV28 to TRBJ2-3; the D call from TCRdb, TRBD2, cannot be confirmed without DNA. CDR3 region: CASSSPRLVSDTQYF.